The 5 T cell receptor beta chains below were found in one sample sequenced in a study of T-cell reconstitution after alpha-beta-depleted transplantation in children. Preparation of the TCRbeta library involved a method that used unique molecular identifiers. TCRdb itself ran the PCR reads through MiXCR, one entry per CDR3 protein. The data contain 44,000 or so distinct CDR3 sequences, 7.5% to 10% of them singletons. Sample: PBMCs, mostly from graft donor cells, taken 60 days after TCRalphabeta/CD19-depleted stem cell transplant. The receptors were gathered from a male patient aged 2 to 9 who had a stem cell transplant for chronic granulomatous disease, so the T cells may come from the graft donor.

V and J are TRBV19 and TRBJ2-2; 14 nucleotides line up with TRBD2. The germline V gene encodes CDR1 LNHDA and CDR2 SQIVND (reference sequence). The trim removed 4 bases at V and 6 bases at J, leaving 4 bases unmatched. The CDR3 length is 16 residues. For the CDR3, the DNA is TGTGCCAGTAGTAACCCGGGACTAGCGGGAGCCGGGGAGCTGTTTTTT. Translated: CASSNPGLAGAGELFF.

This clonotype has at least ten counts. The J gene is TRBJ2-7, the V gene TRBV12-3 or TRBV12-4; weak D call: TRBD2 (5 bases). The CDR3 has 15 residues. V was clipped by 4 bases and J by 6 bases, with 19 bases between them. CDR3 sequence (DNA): TGTGCCAGCAGTTACCACCGGACGGGGAAGTCCGAGCAGTACTTC. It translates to CASSYHRTGKSEQYF.

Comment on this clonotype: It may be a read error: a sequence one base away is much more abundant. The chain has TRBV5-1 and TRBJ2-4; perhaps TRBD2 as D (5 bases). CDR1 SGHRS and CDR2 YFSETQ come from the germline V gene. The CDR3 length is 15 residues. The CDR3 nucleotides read TGCGCCAGCAGCTTGGCGGGAACCCCGGAAAACATTCTGTACTTC. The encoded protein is CASSLAGTPENILYF. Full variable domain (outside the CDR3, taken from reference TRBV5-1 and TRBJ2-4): KAGVTQTPRYLIKTRGQQVTLSCSPISGHRSVSWYQQTPGQGLQFLFEYFSETQRNKGNFPGRFSGRQFSNSRSEMNVSTLELGDSALYLCASSLAGTPENILYFGAGTRLSVL.

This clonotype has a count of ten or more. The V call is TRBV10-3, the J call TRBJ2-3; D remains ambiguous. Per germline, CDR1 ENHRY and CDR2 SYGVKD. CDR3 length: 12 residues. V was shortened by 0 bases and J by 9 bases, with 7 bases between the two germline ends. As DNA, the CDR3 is TGTGCCATCAGTGAGTCTGTCAGGACGCAGTATTTT. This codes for CAISESVRTQYF.

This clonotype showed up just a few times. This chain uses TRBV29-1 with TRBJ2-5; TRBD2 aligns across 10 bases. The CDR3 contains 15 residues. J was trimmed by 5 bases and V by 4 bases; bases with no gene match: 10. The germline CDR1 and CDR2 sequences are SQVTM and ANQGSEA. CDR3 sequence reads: CSVGRASGRGETQYF. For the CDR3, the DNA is TGCAGCGTTGGGCGGGCTAGCGGGAGAGGGGAGACCCAGTACTTC.